This TCR beta chain was sequenced in a study of blood T cell repertoires in COVID-19. Some clones are missing from TCRdb's copy, which holds only in-frame ones; the method was immunoSEQ multiplex PCR. The sample yields 210,000 or so clones, 85% seen once. The germline CDR1 and CDR2 sequences are KGHDR and SFDVKD. This CDR3 region has 15 residues. With 2 bases removed from V and 7 bases from J, the gap between germline ends came to 13 bases. Sequenced material: peripheral blood. The chain combines TRBV24-1 with TRBJ1-4; no clear D gene. This clonotype originated in a man in his fifties with COVID-19, enrolled during active disease. CDR3 amino acids: CATSDSRGSGEKLFF. In DNA form, the CDR3 reads TGTGCCACCAGTGATTCTAGAGGGTCTGGTGAAAAACTGTTTTTT.